A selection of T cell receptor beta chains follows, all from one sample in a study of control samples from healthy donors and cancer patients. TCRdb keeps only in-frame clones here, not all; method: immunoSEQ multiplex PCR. The sample lists around 150,000 clones, just under 95% seen once, with around 9.3% in the top ten. Specimen: blood. The receptor source for this set is a woman aged 40-49 years in good health. CDR3s include the opening cysteine and the closing phenylalanine or tryptophan. The D gene is left open where the match is weak. Rows may omit the clone size; those that give it use once, few, many or a size class.

clone_size | d_call | j_call | v_call | cdr3_aa | cdr3_nt
NA | NA | TRBJ2-5 | TRBV7-2 | CASSPHSVRGETQYF | TGTGCCAGCAGCCCACACTCCGTCCGGGGAGAGACCCAGTACTTC
NA | NA | TRBJ2-1 | TRBV7-9 | CASSLEGSVSYNEQFF | TGTGCCAGCAGCCTTGAGGGTTCGGTTTCCTACAATGAGCAGTTCTTC
NA | NA | TRBJ2-4 | TRBV30 | CAWSVMQDIQYF | TGTGCCTGGAGTGTCATGCAAGACATTCAGTACTTC
NA | TRBD1 | TRBJ1-2 | TRBV19 | CASSISFVRGLKANYGYTF | TGTGCCAGTAGTATCTCCTTTGTCAGGGGGCTTAAGGCTAACTATGGCTACACCTTC
NA | NA | TRBJ2-2 | TRBV10-3 | CAISEFETGWAGELFF | TGTGCCATCAGTGAGTTCGAAACAGGGTGGGCCGGGGAGCTGTTTTTT
NA | NA | TRBJ1-3 | TRBV6-6 | CASSYSRNTIYF | TGTGCCAGCAGTTACTCCAGGAACACCATATATTTT
once | NA | TRBJ2-4 | TRBV6-2/TRBV6-3 | CASSYLGADKNIQYF | TGTGCCAGCAGTTACTTGGGGGCTGACAAAAACATTCAGTACTTC
NA | TRBD1 | TRBJ2-2 | TRBV19 | CASRPADRAGELFF | TGTGCCAGTAGACCGGCCGACAGGGCCGGGGAGCTGTTTTTT
NA | NA | TRBJ2-3 | TRBV10-3 | CAISEFVETVTDTQYF | TGTGCCATCAGTGAGTTCGTCGAGACGGTCACAGATACGCAGTATTTT
once | NA | TRBJ1-6 | TRBV12-3/TRBV12-4 | CASNRGYNSPLHF | TGTGCCAGTAACCGGGGATATAATTCACCCCTCCACTTT
NA | TRBD2 | TRBJ2-5 | TRBV18 | CASSRSGGERETQYF | TGTGCCAGCTCCCGTAGCGGGGGCGAGCGAGAGACCCAGTACTTC
NA | NA | TRBJ2-7 | TRBV14 | CASSRLTGFHEQYF | TGTGCCAGCAGCCGCCTCACAGGGTTCCACGAGCAGTACTTC
NA | TRBD1 | TRBJ2-5 | TRBV7-2 | CASSRQGAGKTQYF | TGTGCCAGCAGTCGGCAGGGGGCAGGAAAGACCCAGTACTTC
NA | NA | TRBJ2-1 | TRBV4-3 | CASSQEPSNEQFF | TGCGCCAGCAGCCAAGAGCCTTCCAATGAGCAGTTCTTC
once | TRBD1 | TRBJ1-2 | TRBV7-8 | CASSLRQGASNYGYTF | TGTGCCAGCAGCTTAAGACAGGGGGCTTCGAACTATGGCTACACCTTC
NA | NA | TRBJ2-3 | TRBV6-5 | CASKTGTSTDTQYF | TGTGCCAGCAAGACAGGGACTAGCACAGATACGCAGTATTTT
NA | TRBD1 | TRBJ1-1 | TRBV30 | CAWSATLPGQGTTEAFF | TGTGCCTGGAGTGCAACCCTCCCGGGACAGGGGACCACTGAAGCTTTCTTT
NA | NA | TRBJ1-6 | TRBV12-3/TRBV12-4 | CASGRVGSPLHF | TGTGCCAGCGGCAGGGTAGGATCACCCCTCCACTTT
NA | NA | TRBJ1-2 | TRBV5-5 | CASSQGALYGYTF | TGTGCCAGCAGCCAGGGCGCGCTCTATGGCTACACCTTC
once | NA | TRBJ1-1 | TRBV6-5 | CASSYFRGPTEAFF | TGTGCCAGCAGTTATTTCAGGGGTCCCACTGAAGCTTTCTTT
NA | TRBD1 | TRBJ2-7 | TRBV6-6 | CASNSDRDSSYEQYF | TGTGCCAGCAATTCGGACAGGGATAGCTCCTACGAGCAGTACTTC
NA | NA | TRBJ1-1 | TRBV5-4 | CASSPTPGPEAFF | TGTGCCAGCAGCCCCACGCCGGGGCCTGAAGCTTTCTTT
NA | NA | TRBJ1-1 | TRBV6-2/TRBV6-3 | CASSYDTYTEAFF | TGTGCCAGCAGTTACGATACGTACACTGAAGCTTTCTTT
NA | NA | TRBJ1-1 | TRBV7-9 | CASSLQNTEAFF | TGTGCCAGCAGCTTACAGAACACTGAAGCTTTCTTT
NA | TRBD1 | TRBJ2-7 | TRBV5-3 | CARTRTGSYEQYF | TGTGCCAGAACCCGGACAGGTTCCTACGAGCAGTACTTC
NA | TRBD1 | TRBJ1-5 | TRBV12-5 | CASGLGQGVWQPQHF | TGTGCTAGTGGCCTTGGACAGGGGGTCTGGCAGCCCCAGCATTTT
NA | TRBD1 | TRBJ1-2 | TRBV12-3/TRBV12-4 | CASSRQGFQGYTF | TGTGCCAGCAGTCGACAGGGGTTTCAAGGCTACACCTTC
NA | TRBD1 | TRBJ1-5 | TRBV27 | CASSPPRQGGQPQHF | TGTGCCAGCAGTCCCCCCAGGCAGGGGGGTCAGCCCCAGCATTTT
NA | NA | TRBJ1-2 | TRBV6-5 | CASSTGIPSYGYTF | TGTGCCAGCAGTACCGGAATACCCTCCTATGGCTACACCTTC
few | NA | TRBJ1-2 | TRBV7-3 | CASSPGGPDYGYTF | TGTGCCAGCAGCCCGGGAGGGCCCGACTATGGCTACACCTTC
NA | NA | TRBJ2-7 | TRBV20-1 | CSARGGSEQYF | TGCAGTGCTAGAGGCGGGTCCGAGCAGTACTTC
NA | NA | TRBJ2-3 | TRBV19 | CASSMFGGYSTDTQYF | TGTGCCAGTAGTATGTTTGGGGGTTATAGCACAGATACGCAGTATTTT
NA | TRBD2 | TRBJ2-5 | TRBV5-1 | CASSLVGGSMQETQYF | TGCGCCAGCAGCTTGGTAGGCGGGAGTATGCAAGAGACCCAGTACTTC
NA | NA | TRBJ2-7 | TRBV5-6 | CASSLGDGAYEQYF | TGTGCCAGCAGCTTGGGCGACGGAGCCTACGAGCAGTACTTC
NA | TRBD2 | TRBJ2-1 | TRBV4-3 | CASSLRLARGEQFF | TGCGCCAGCAGCCTTAGACTAGCGCGCGGTGAGCAGTTCTTC
NA | NA | TRBJ2-3 | TRBV19 | CASRVIGLDTQYF | TGTGCCAGTAGGGTAATAGGGTTAGATACGCAGTATTTT
NA | TRBD1 | TRBJ1-2 | TRBV7-2 | CASSQDRGVGGYTF | TGTGCCAGCAGCCAGGACAGGGGTGTTGGTGGCTACACCTTC
NA | NA | TRBJ2-7 | TRBV6-5 | CASSFGRSYEQYF | TGTGCCAGCAGTTTCGGCAGGAGCTACGAGCAGTACTTC
NA | TRBD1 | TRBJ2-2 | TRBV25-1 | CARRGVLGTGGTGELFF | TGTGCCCGCAGGGGGGTGTTGGGGACAGGGGGCACCGGGGAGCTGTTTTTT
NA | NA | TRBJ1-5 | TRBV18 | CASSPENNQPQHF | TGTGCCAGCTCACCGGAGAACAATCAGCCCCAGCATTTT
NA | NA | TRBJ1-1 | TRBV6-5 | CASSYSRGLNTEAFF | TGTGCCAGCAGTTACTCGCGGGGACTGAACACTGAAGCTTTCTTT
once | TRBD1 | TRBJ1-4 | TRBV10-2 | CASSKDRRPATNEKLFF | TGCGCCAGCAGTAAGGACAGGCGGCCCGCAACTAATGAAAAACTGTTTTTT
NA | NA | TRBJ1-1 | TRBV3-1/TRBV3-2 | CASSQEGGPTEAFF | TGTGCCAGCAGCCAAGAAGGGGGGCCCACTGAAGCTTTCTTT
NA | NA | TRBJ1-4 | TRBV5-1 | CASRHGSENEKLFF | TGCGCCAGCCGTCACGGGTCAGAGAATGAAAAACTGTTTTTT
NA | NA | TRBJ1-4 | TRBV6-2/TRBV6-3 | CASSSPGEKLFF | TGTGCCAGCAGTTCCCCGGGTGAAAAACTGTTTTTT
NA | TRBD1 | TRBJ2-7 | TRBV7-2 | CASSFVTTTGTGAEQYF | TGTGCCAGCAGCTTCGTAACGACGACCGGGACAGGAGCCGAGCAGTACTTC
NA | NA | TRBJ1-1 | TRBV14 | CASSPRRGNTEAFF | TGTGCCAGCAGCCCCCGAAGGGGGAACACTGAAGCTTTCTTT
NA | TRBD1 | TRBJ1-2 | TRBV7-2 | CASSPGTGPYGYTF | TGTGCCAGCAGCCCCGGGACAGGACCCTATGGCTACACCTTC
NA | TRBD1 | TRBJ1-4 | TRBV6-5 | CASSTRQGWEEKLFF | TGTGCCAGCAGTACGAGACAGGGTTGGGAGGAAAAACTGTTTTTT
NA | NA | TRBJ1-6 | TRBV7-2 | CASSLEFGIGSPLHF | TGTGCCAGCAGCTTAGAATTCGGGATCGGTTCACCCCTCCACTTT
NA | NA | TRBJ1-1 | TRBV12-5 | CASGLVLGLRNTEAFF | TGTGCTAGTGGTTTGGTACTGGGACTCCGGAACACTGAAGCTTTCTTT
NA | TRBD1 | TRBJ1-2 | TRBV29-1 | CSVPGTDHWYGYTF | TGCAGCGTGCCCGGGACAGATCACTGGTATGGCTACACCTTC